Listed below are T cell receptor beta chains from one sample, sequenced in a study of a mutant IDH1 vaccine in newly diagnosed glioma. The antigens for these receptors are not known. Profiled with immunoSEQ multiplex PCR; TCRdb holds only in-frame clones, not every one. The sample yields about 60,000 clones, roughly four fifths seen once. The sample consisted of PBMCs, taken from a glioma patient whose treatment included an IDH1 peptide vaccine. The source is a man between 40 and 49 years old with glioma. Both conserved end residues are trimmed from each CDR3. Fields, in order: J gene, clone size, V gene, CDR3 protein. Some rows mark clone size as missing; the rest say once, few, many or name a class of expanded clone.

TRBJ1-2 NA TRBV30 AWRPTLADGYT
TRBJ2-1 NA TRBV30 AWRLAGVNEQF
TRBJ2-3 NA TRBV30 AWSVLAGGRDTQY
TRBJ1-2 NA TRBV30 AWSAQRNYGYT
NA NA TRBV7-2 ASSPPRVGYEQY
TRBJ2-3 NA TRBV20-1 SAARVDTQY
TRBJ2-7 NA TRBV12-5 ASGLRQGKFTYEQY
TRBJ2-7 NA TRBV5-1 ASSLEGRVMWEQY
TRBJ2-3 once TRBV27 ASRVMTGSDTQY
TRBJ2-3 NA TRBV5-4 ASSSGQGWDTQY
TRBJ2-1 NA TRBV28 ASSPTGGGGSGNSYNEQF
TRBJ2-2 NA TRBV19 ASSILAGVTGELF
TRBJ2-3 NA TRBV15 ATSSRTLRFTDTQY
TRBJ2-7 NA TRBV5-4 ASSRTGVNEQY
TRBJ1-2 NA TRBV7-9 ASSQVEPFYGYT
TRBJ1-1 NA TRBV28 ATLGQGGTEAF
TRBJ2-3 NA TRBV9 ASMGQHTDTQY
TRBJ1-3 NA TRBV4-2 ASTATRAGGNTIY
TRBJ1-4 NA TRBV7-8 ASSPDRGSEKLF
TRBJ1-2 NA TRBV28 ATSTGPGFGYT
TRBJ2-3 once TRBV27 ASSLSGQYPPTDTQY
TRBJ1-1 NA TRBV5-1 ASSSFGQGDTEAF
TRBJ1-1 NA TRBV19 ASRGTGDTEAF
TRBJ2-7 NA TRBV29-1 SVARGGSSAEQY
TRBJ2-2 NA TRBV2 ASSKDSTGELF
TRBJ2-7 NA TRBV4-1 ASSQDVRLEQY
TRBJ2-1 few TRBV28 ASSLVSGEQF
TRBJ1-2 once TRBV5-6 ASSPGQGLYGYT
TRBJ2-2 many TRBV27 ATGHHNTGELF
TRBJ2-7 NA TRBV5-6 ARGSGRSYSYEQY
TRBJ1-2 NA TRBV6-6 ASSYSGGAEGYT
TRBJ1-1 medium-sized TRBV28 ASSPVGWGTEAF
TRBJ2-6 NA TRBV14 ASSRRGVSGANVLT